Given below is one T cell receptor (beta chain) in context. Its antigen remains unknown. This sample was taken from a study of OX40 agonist ivuxolimab in advanced cancers. Anyone with autoimmune disease history or systemic immunosuppression was excluded. Study-wide points: By week 6 at 0.1 to 3.0 mg/kg, blood CD4+ and CD8+ T cells had expanded clonally.

CDR3 size: 14 residues. V was trimmed by 3 bases and J by 3 bases, leaving 10 bases between them. The germline V gene encodes CDR1 SGHDT and CDR2 YYEEEE. Data came from immunoSEQ multiplex PCR; TCRdb stores just in-frame clones and leaves some out. The sample lists tens of thousands of clones; around 94% were seen once. The sequence derives from an adult with an advanced solid tumor such as melanoma, head and neck, liver or kidney cancer. This rearrangement joins TRBV5-6 to TRBJ1-5; a weak D match, TRBD1 (6 bases). Sample: CD4+ or CD8+ T cells sorted from blood, taken in a trial of the OX40 agonist ivuxolimab. This CDR3 is CASSSTGLNQPQHF. In DNA, the CDR3 is TGTGCCAGCAGCTCAACAGGGCTCAATCAGCCCCAGCATTTT.